Shown below are 7 T cell receptor beta chains from a single sample sequenced in a study of blood T cell repertoires in COVID-19. Produced via immunoSEQ multiplex PCR; TCRdb's table is partial and in-frame only. The data hold about 39,000 clones, with approximately 80% observed a single time. Material for sequencing was peripheral blood. The source of these receptors is a man aged 60-69 years in a cohort sampled during active COVID-19.

This chain connects TRBV9 to TRBJ2-1; 9 nucleotides line up with TRBD1. This CDR3 spans 15 amino acids. Germline V gives CDR1 SGDLS, CDR2 YYNGEE. The junction had 8 bases not matched to a gene; V was cut back by 3 bases and J by 7 bases. CDR3 region: CASSASGTGFNEQFF. The CDR3 bases are TGTGCCAGCAGCGCCTCCGGGACAGGGTTTAATGAGCAGTTCTTC. The full variable domain, in which reference TRBV9 and TRBJ2-1 provide the parts outside the CDR3, is DSGVTQTPKHLITATGQRVTLRCSPRSGDLSVYWYQQSLDQGLQFLIQYYNGEERAKGNILERFSAQQFPDLHSELNLSSLELGDSALYFCASSASGTGFNEQFFGPGTRLTVL.

The chain is built from TRBV7-2 and TRBJ2-2; TRBD1 matches 10 bases. The germline CDR1 and CDR2 sequences are SGHTA and FQGNSA. The CDR3 contains 15 residues. V was clipped by 6 bases and J by 7 bases; unmatched bases: 8. CDR3 protein: CASRTAGTGVGELFF. CDR3 DNA: TGTGCCAGCAGGACCGCCGGGACAGGGGTCGGGGAGCTGTTTTTT.

The rearrangement uses TRBV27 and TRBJ2-1; the D gene is possibly TRBD1 (5 bases). The CDR3 has 16 residues. The germline gives CDR1 MNHEY, CDR2 SMNVEV (reference sequence). The V and J ends lost 0 bases and 8 bases respectively, with 17 bases between them. The CDR3 DNA reads as TGTGCCAGCAGTTTATCCGGCAGGGTCCTTCTGGATGAGCAGTTCTTC. Its protein product is CASSLSGRVLLDEQFF.

The chain links TRBV19 to TRBJ1-5; 10 nucleotides agree with TRBD1. Germline values: CDR1 LNHDA, CDR2 SQIVND (reference sequence). V shed 5 bases, J shed 5 bases, and the junction held 6 bases outside the gene matches. The CDR3 totals 15 residues. CDR3 sequence reads: CASSSKDRGYQPQHF. The CDR3 DNA reads TGTGCCAGTAGTTCCAAGGACAGGGGGTATCAGCCCCAGCATTTT.

J is TRBJ1-5 and V is TRBV19; no clear D. Germline V gene lookup returns CDR1 LNHDA and CDR2 SQIVND (reference sequence). This CDR3 spans 14 amino acids. Trimming shortened V by 11 bases and J by 9 bases, and 23 bases separated the two germline ends. CDR3 residues: CAYRLESFRRPQHF. In DNA form, the CDR3 reads TGTGCCTATCGCCTAGAGTCATTCCGACGGCCCCAGCATTTT.

V is TRBV11-3 and J is TRBJ2-1, with 7 bases identical to TRBD2. The CDR3 is 15 amino acids. V lost 4 bases to trimming and J lost 6 bases; unmatched junction nucleotides: 9. CDR1 and CDR2 from the germline V gene are SGHNT and YENEEA. The CDR3 nucleotides are TGTGCCAGCAGCTCGCGGGAGAGGGATTTCAATGAGCAGTTCTTC. Translation: CASSSRERDFNEQFF.

This rearrangement joins TRBV10-3 to TRBJ2-1; D uncertain. The ends were cut back, 3 bases at V and 4 bases at J, with 4 bases in the middle. Looked up from germline, CDR1 is ENHRY and CDR2 is SYGVKD. The CDR3 is made up of 12 amino acids. The CDR3 bases are TGTGCCATCAGTGACCGTTACAATGAGCAGTTCTTC. Translating it yields CAISDRYNEQFF.